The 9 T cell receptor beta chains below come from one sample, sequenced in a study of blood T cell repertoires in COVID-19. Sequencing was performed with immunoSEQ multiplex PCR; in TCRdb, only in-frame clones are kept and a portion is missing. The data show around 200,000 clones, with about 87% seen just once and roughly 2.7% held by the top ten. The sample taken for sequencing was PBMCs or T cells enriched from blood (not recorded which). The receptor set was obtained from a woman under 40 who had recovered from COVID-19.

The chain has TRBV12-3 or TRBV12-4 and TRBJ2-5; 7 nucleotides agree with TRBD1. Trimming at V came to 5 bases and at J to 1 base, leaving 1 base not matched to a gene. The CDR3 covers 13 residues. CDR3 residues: CASSRDSQETQYF. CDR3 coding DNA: TGTGCCAGCAGTCGGGACAGCCAAGAGACCCAGTACTTC.

In nucleotides, the CDR3 is TGTGCCAGCAGACAGGGGACGAACACCGGGGAGCTGTTTTTT. This gives the protein CASRQGTNTGELFF. The gene calls are TRBV2 and TRBJ2-2, with 7 bases fitting TRBD1. This CDR3 is 14 amino acids long. Per the germline V gene, CDR1 is SNHLY and CDR2 is FYNNEI. V was pared by 6 bases and J by 0 bases, with 1 base of the junction left unmatched.

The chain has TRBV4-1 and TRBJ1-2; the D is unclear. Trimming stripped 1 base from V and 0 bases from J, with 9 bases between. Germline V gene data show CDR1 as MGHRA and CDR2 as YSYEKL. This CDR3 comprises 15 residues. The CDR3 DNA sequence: TGCGCCAGCAGCCAAGTTTCGGGTGCTAACTATGGCTACACCTTC. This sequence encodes CASSQVSGANYGYTF.

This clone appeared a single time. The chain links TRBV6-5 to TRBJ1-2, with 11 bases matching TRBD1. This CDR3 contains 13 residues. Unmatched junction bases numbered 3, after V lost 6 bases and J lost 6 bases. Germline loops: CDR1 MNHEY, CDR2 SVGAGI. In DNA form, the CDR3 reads TGTGCCAGCAGCAGGACAGGGGGCCATGGCTACACCTTC. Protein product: CASSRTGGHGYTF.

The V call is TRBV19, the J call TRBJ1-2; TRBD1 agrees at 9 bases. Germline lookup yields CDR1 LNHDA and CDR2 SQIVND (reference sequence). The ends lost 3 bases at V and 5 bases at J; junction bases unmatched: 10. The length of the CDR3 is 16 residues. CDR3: CASSISLTGGSYGYTF. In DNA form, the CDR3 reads TGTGCCAGTAGTATCTCTTTGACAGGGGGTTCATATGGCTACACCTTC.

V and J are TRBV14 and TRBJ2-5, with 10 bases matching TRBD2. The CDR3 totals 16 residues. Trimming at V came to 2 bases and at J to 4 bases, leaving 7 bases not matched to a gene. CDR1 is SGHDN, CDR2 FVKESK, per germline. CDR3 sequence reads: CASSQYYGLAAETQYF. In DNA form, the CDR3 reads TGTGCCAGCAGCCAATATTATGGACTAGCGGCAGAGACCCAGTACTTC.

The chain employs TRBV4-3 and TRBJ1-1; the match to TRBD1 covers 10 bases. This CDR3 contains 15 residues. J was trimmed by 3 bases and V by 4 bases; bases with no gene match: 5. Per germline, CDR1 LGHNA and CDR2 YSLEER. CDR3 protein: CASSRRQGADTEAFF. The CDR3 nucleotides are TGCGCCAGCAGCCGAAGACAGGGGGCGGACACTGAAGCTTTCTTT.

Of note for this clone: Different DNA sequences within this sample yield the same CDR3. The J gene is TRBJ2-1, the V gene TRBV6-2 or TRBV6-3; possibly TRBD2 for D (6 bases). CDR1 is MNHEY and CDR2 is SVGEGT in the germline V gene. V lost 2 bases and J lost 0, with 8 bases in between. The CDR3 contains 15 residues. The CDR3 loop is CASSYGGSSYNEQFF. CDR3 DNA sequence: TGTGCCAGCAGTTACGGGGGGAGCTCCTACAATGAGCAGTTCTTC.

The CDR3 region has the DNA TGTGCCATCAGTGAGTCGGGCGGGGGGACCTCGAGCTCCTACGAGCAGTACTTC. It codes for CAISESGGGTSSSYEQYF. V gene TRBV10-3 combines with J gene TRBJ2-7; 8 bases map to TRBD2. The V gene end was trimmed by 0 bases and the J gene end by 0 bases; junction bases not matched to a gene: 10. This CDR3 is 18 amino acids long. CDR1 and CDR2 (germline): ENHRY, SYGVKD.